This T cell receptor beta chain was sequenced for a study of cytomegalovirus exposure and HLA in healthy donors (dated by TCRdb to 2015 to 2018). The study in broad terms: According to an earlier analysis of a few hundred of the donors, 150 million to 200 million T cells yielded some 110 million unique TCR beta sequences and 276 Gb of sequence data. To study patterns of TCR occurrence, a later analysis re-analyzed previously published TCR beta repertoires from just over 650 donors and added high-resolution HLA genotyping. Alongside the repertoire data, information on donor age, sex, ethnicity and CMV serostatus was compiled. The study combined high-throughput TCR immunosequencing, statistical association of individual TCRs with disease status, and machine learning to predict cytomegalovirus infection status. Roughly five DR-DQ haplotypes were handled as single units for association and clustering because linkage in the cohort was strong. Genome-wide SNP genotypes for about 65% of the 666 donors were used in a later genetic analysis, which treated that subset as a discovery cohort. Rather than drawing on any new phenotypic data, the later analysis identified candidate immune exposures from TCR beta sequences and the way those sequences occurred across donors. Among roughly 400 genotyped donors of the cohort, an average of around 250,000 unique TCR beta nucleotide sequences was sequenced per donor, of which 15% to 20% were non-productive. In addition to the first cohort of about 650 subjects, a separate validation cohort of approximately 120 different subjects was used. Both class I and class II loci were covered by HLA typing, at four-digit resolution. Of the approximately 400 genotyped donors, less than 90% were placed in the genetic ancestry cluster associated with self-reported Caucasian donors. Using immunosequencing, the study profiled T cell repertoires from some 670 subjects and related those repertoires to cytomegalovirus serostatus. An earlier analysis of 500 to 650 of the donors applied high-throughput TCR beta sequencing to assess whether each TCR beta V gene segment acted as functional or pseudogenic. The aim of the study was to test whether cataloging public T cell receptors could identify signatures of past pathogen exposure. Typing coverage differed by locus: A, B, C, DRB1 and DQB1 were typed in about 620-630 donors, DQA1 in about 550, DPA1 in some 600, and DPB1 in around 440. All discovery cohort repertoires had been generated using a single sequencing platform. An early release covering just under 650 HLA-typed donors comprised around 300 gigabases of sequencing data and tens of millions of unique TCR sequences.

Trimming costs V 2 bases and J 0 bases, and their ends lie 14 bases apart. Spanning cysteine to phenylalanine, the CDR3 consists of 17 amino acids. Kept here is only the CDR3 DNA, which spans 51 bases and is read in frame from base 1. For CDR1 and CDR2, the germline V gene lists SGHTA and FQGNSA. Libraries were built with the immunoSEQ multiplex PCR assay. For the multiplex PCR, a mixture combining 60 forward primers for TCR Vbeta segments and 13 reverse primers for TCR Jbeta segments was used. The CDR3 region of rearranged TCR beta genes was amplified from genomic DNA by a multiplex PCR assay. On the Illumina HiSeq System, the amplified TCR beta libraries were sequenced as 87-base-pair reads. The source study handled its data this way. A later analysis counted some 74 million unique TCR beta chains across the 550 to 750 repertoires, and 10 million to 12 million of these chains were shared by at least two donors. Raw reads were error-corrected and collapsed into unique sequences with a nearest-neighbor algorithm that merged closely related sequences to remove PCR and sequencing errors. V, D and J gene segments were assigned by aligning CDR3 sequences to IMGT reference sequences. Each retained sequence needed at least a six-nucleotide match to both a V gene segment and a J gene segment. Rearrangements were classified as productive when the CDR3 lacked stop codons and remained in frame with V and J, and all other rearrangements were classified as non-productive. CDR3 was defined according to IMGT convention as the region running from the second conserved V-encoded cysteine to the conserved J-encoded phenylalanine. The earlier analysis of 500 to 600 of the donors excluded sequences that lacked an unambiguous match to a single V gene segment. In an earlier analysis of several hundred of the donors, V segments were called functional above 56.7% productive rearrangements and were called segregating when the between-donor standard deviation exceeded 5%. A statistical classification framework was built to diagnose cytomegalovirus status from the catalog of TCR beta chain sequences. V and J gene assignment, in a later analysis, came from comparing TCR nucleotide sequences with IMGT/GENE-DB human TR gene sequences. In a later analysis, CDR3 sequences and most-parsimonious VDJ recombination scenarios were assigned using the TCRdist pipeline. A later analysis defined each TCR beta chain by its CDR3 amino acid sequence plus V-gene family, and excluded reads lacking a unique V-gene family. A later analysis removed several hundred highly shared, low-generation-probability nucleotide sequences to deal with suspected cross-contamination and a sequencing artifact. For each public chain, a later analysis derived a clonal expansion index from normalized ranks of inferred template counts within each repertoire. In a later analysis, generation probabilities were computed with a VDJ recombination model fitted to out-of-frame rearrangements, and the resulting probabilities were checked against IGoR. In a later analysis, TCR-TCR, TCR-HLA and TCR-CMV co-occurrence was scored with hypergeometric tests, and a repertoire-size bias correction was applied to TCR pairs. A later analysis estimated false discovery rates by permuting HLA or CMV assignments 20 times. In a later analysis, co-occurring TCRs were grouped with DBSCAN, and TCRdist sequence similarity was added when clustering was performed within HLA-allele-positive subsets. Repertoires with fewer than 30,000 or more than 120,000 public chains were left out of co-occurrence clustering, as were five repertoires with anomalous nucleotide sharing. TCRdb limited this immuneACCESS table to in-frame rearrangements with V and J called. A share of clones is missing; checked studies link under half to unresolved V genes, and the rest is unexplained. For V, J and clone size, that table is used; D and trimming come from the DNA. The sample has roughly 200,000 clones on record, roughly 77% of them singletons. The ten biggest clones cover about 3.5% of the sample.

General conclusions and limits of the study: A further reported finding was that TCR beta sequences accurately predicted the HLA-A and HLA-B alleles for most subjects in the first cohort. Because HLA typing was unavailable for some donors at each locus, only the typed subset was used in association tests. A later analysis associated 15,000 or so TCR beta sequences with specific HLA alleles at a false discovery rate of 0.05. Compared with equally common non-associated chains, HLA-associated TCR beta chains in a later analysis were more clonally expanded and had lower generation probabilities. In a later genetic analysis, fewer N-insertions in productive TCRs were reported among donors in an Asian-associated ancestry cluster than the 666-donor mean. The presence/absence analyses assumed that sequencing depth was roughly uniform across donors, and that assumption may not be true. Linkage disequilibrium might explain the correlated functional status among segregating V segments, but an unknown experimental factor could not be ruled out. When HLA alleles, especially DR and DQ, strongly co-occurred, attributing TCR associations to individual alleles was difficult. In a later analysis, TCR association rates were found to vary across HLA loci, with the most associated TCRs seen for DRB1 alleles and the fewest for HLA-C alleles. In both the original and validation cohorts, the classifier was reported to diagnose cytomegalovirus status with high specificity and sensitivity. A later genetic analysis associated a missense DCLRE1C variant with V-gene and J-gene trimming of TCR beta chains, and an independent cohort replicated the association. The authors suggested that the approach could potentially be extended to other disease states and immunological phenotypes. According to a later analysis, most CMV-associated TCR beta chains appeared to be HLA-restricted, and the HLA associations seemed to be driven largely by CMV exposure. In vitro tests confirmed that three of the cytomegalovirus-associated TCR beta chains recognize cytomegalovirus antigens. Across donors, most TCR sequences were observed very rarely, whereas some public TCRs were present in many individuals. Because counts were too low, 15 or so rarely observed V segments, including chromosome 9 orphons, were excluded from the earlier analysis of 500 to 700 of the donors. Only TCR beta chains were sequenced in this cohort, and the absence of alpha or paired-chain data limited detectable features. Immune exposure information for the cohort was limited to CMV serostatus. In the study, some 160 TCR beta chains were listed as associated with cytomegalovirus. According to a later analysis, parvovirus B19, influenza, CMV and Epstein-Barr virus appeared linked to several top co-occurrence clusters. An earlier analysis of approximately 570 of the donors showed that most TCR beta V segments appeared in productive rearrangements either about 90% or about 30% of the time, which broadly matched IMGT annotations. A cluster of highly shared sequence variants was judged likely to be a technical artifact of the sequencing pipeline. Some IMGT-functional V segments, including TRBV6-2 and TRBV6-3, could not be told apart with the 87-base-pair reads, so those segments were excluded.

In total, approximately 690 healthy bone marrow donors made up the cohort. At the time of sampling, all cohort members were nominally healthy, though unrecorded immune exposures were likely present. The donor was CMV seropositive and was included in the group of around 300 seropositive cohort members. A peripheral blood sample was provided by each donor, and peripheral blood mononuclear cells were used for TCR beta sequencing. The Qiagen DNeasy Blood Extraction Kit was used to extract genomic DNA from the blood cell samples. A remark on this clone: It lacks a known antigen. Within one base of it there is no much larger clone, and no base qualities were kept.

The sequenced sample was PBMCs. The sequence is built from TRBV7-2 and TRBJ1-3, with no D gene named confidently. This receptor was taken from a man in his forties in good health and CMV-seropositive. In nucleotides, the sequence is TGTGCCAGCAGCTTACTCGCTTCCCCGGGCTCTGGAAACACCATATATTTT. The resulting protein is CASSLLASPGSGNTIYF.